This TCR beta chain stems from a study of beta chain features in type 1 diabetes. Study-wide context: What patients shared with healthy donors was a similar profile of age, gender and cell yields.

The CDR3 loop spans 13 amino acids. Germline CDR1 and CDR2: SGHDT and YYEEEE. V shed 2 bases and J shed 2 bases, with 7 bases lying between them. Study-wide results and limits: Reduced insertions and increased deletions marked VDJ junctions in type 1 diabetes patients. The naive, central memory and Treg TCRB repertoires showed an apparent similarity that was greater among patients than among healthy donors.

Expressed TCRB transcripts got sequenced, as all isolated RNA was reverse transcribed. TCRdb keeps only in-frame clones here, not all; method: immunoSEQ multiplex PCR. Among under 900,000 clones listed, 15% to 20% were seen once. This clone was found a few times. Its antigen remains unknown. The sample consisted of naive CD4+ T cells from blood. The source is a young woman in good health. V gene TRBV5-6 combines with J gene TRBJ1-2, with D unresolved. The CDR3 sequence is CASSLGRNYGYTF. The DNA for the CDR3 is TGTGCCAGCAGCTTAGGCAGGAACTATGGCTACACCTTC.